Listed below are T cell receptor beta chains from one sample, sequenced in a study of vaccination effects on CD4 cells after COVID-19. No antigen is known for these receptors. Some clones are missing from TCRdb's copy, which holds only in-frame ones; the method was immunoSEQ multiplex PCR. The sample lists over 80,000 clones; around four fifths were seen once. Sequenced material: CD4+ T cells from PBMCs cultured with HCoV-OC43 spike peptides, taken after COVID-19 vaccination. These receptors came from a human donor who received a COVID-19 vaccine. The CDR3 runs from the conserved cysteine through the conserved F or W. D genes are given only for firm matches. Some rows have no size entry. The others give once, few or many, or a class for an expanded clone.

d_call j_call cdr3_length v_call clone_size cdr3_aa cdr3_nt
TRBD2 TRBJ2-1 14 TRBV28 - CASSALTSMYEQFF TGTGCCAGCAGCGCTCTGACTAGCATGTATGAGCAGTTCTTC
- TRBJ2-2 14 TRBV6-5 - CASSSWMDTGELFF TGTGCCAGCAGTTCATGGATGGACACCGGGGAGCTGTTTTTT
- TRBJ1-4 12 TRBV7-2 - CASSLYGEKLFF TGTGCCAGCAGCTTATACGGTGAAAAACTGTTTTTT
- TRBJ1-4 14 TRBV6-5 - CASRRQASNEKLFF TGTGCCAGCAGAAGACAGGCGAGTAATGAAAAACTGTTTTTT
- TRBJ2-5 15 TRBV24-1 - CATSDLWGAEETQYF TGTGCCACCAGTGATTTATGGGGGGCCGAGGAGACCCAGTACTTC
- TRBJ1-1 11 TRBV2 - CASRDPGFAFF TGTGCCAGCAGGGACCCCGGGTTTGCTTTCTTT
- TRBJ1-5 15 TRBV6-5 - CASSRFGVIDQPQHF TGTGCCAGCAGCCGCTTCGGGGTTATAGACCAGCCCCAGCATTTT
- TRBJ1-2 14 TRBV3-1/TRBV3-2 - CASSQVRGNYGYTF TGTGCCAGCAGCCAAGTTCGGGGAAACTATGGCTACACCTTC
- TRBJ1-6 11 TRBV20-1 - CSARPGSPLHF TGCAGTGCTAGACCAGGTTCACCCCTCCACTTT
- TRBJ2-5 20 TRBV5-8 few CASPSAPRMGIMDSEETQYF TGTGCCAGCCCCAGCGCCCCACGAATGGGTATAATGGACAGCGAAGAGACCCAGTACTTC
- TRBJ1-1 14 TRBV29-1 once CSVEGSLMNTEAFF TGCAGCGTTGAGGGCAGTCTCATGAACACTGAAGCTTTCTTT
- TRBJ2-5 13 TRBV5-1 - CASSLAHSETQYF TGCGCCAGCAGCTTGGCGCATTCGGAGACCCAGTACTTC
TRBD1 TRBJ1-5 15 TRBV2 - CASSERTGVGQPQHF TGTGCCAGCAGTGAGAGGACAGGGGTGGGTCAGCCCCAGCATTTT
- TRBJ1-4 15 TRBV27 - CASSLYYPTNEKLFF TGTGCCAGCAGTTTATACTATCCAACTAATGAAAAACTGTTTTTT
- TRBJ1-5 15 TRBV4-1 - CASSPERYSNQPQHF TGCGCCAGCAGCCCGGAGAGGTATAGCAATCAGCCCCAGCATTTT
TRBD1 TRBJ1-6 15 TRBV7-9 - CASSWGQGYNSPLHF TGTGCCAGCAGCTGGGGACAGGGGTATAATTCACCCCTCCACTTT
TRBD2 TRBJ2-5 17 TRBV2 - CASSPGLAGGYQETQYF TGTGCCAGCAGTCCAGGACTAGCGGGGGGGTACCAAGAGACCCAGTACTTC
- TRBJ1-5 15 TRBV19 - CASQYAVMGNQPQHF TGTGCCAGCCAATATGCGGTAATGGGCAATCAGCCCCAGCATTTT
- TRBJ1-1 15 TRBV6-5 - CASRRSDSQNTEAFF TGTGCCAGCAGACGTTCCGACAGCCAGAACACTGAAGCTTTCTTT
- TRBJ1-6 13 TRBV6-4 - CASADSYNSPLHF TGTGCCAGCGCTGACTCCTATAATTCACCCCTCCACTTT
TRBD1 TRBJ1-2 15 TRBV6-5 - CASSPGPGGTGGYTF TGTGCCAGCAGTCCTGGACCAGGGGGGACGGGTGGCTACACCTTC
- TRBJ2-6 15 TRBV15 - CATSREWSGANVLTF TGTGCCACCAGCAGAGAGTGGTCTGGGGCCAACGTCCTGACTTTC
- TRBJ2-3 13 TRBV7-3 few CASSRRSADTQYF TGTGCCAGCAGCCGCCGTAGTGCAGATACGCAGTATTTT
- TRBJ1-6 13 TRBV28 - CASSLIPESPLHF TGTGCCAGCAGTTTGATCCCGGAATCACCCCTCCACTTT